This TCR beta chain appears in the sequencing data of a study of early T cells in non-severe SARS-CoV-2 infection. Across the whole study: It was bulk RNA from unsorted whole blood that was sequenced, and the chains were unpaired.

V gave up 3 bases and J gave up 0 bases, with 13 bases separating them. The CDR3 has 16 amino acids. Germline assignment: CDR1 SNHLY and CDR2 FYNNEI. This clonotype was detected a few times. Each cDNA molecule carried a unique molecular identifier. TCRdb fed the 5' RACE reads into MiXCR, producing one record per CDR3 protein. Of tens of thousands of distinct CDR3 sequences detected, approximately 8% appear once; the ten largest clones hold under 4.5%. The starting material was whole blood, obtained at baseline. This chain joins TRBV2 and TRBJ2-3; maybe TRBD2 (7 bases). The clonotype comes from an adult who was a healthcare worker with PCR-confirmed SARS-CoV-2 infection or an uninfected control (not recorded which). CDR3 amino acids: CASSDRGGGSTDTQYF. In nucleotides, the CDR3 is TGTGCCAGCAGTGATAGGGGCGGGGGCAGCACAGATACGCAGTATTTT.